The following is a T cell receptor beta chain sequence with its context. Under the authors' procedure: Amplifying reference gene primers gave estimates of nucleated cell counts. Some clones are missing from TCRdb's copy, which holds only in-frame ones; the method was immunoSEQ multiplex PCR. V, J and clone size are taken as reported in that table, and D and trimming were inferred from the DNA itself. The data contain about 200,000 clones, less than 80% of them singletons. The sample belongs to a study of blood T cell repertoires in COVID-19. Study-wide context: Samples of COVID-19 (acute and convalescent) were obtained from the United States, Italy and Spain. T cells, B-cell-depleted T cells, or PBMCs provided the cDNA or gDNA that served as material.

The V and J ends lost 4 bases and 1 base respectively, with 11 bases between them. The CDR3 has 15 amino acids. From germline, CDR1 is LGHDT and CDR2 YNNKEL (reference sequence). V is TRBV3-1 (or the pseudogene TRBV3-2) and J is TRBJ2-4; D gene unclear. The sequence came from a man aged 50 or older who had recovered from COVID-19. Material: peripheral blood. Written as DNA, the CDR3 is TGTGCCAGCAGCCCCGACTGGCTGGCCAAAAACATTCAGTACTTC. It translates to CASSPDWLAKNIQYF.